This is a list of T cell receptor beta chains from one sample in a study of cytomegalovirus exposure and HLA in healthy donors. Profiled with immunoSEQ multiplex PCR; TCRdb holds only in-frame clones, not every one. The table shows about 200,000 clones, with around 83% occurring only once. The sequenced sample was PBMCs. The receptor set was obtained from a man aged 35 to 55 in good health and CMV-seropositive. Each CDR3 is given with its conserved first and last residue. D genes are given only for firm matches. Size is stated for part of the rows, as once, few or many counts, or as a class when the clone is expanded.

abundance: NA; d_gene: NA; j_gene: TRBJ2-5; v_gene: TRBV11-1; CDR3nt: TGTGCCAGCAGCTTAGATCGACATGAGACCCAGTACTTC; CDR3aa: CASSLDRHETQYF
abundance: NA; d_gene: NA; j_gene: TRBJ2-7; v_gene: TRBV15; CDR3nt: TGTGCCACCTCAGGGGCGTTCTACGAGCAGTACTTC; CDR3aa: CATSGAFYEQYF
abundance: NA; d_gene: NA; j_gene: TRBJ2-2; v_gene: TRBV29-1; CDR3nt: TGCAGCGTGGCCCAGGGGACCAACACCGGGGAGCTGTTTTTT; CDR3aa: CSVAQGTNTGELFF
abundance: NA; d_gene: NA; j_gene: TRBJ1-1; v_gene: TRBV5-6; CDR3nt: TGTGCCAGCAGGAGGGGGGGCACTGAAGCTTTCTTT; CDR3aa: CASRRGGTEAFF
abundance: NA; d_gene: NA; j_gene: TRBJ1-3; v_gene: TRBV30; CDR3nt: TGTGCCTGGAGTGGGCAGGGCTCTGGAAACACCATATATTTT; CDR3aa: CAWSGQGSGNTIYF
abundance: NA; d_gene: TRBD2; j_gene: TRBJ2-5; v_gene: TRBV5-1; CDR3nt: TGCGCCAGCAGCGAGGGACTAGCGGGAGGGAGGGAGCAGTACTTC; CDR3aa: CASSEGLAGGREQYF
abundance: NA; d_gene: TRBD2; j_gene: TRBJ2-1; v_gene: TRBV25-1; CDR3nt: TGTGCCAGCAGTGAACCGGCTAGCGGGAGTAGAGATGAGCAGTTCTTC; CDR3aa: CASSEPASGSRDEQFF
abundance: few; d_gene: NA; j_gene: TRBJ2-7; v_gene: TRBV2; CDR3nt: TGTGCCAGCAGGGAGGACAGGTTAGCGGGGTGGGAGCAGTACTTC; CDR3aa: CASREDRLAGWEQYF
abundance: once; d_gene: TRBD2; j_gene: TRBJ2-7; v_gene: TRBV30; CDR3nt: TGTGCCTGTGCGGTAGCGGGACCTAGTCACGAGCAGTACTTC; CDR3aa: CACAVAGPSHEQYF
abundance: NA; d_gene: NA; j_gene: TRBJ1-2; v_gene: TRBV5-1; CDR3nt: TGCGCCAGCAGCTTGGAGGGGTTGAACTATGGCTACACCTTC; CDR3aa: CASSLEGLNYGYTF
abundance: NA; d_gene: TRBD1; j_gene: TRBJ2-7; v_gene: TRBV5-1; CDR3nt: TGCGCCAGCAGCTTGGGAATAAAGACAGGGGCCGGCTACGAGCAGTACTTC; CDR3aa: CASSLGIKTGAGYEQYF
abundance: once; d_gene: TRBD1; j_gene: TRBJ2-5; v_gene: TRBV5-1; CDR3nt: TGCGCCAGCACAAGGGAACAGGGGTCAGAGACCCAGTACTTC; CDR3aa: CASTREQGSETQYF
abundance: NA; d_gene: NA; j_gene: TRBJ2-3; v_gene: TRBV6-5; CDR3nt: TGTGCCAGCAGTTACGCGGAGGGCTTAACAGATACGCAGTATTTT; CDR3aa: CASSYAEGLTDTQYF
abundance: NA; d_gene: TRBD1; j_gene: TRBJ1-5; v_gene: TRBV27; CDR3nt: TGTGCCAGCAGTCCCCGGACAGGGGGCGAGAGTCAGCCCCAGCATTTT; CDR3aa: CASSPRTGGESQPQHF
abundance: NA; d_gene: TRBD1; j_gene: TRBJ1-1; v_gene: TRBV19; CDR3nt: TGTGCCAGTAGTATTCAGACAGGGGAGTCTGAAGCTTTCTTT; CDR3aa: CASSIQTGESEAFF
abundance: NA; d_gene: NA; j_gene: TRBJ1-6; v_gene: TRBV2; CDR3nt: TGTGCCAGCAGTGAAGTAATCAGAGGCGATTCACCCCTCCACTTT; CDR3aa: CASSEVIRGDSPLHF
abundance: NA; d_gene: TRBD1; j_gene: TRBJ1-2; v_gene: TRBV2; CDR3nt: TGTGCCAGCAGTGAATCGGGGGACAGGGGCTATGGCTACACCTTC; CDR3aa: CASSESGDRGYGYTF
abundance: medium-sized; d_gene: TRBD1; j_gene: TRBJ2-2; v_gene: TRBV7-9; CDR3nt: TGTGCCAGCAGGAACGACAGGGATTTTAACACCGGGGAGCTGTTTTTT; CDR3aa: CASRNDRDFNTGELFF
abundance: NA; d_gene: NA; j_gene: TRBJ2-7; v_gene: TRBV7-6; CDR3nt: TGTGCCAGCAGCTTGGTTATAGAAGAGCAGTACTTC; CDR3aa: CASSLVIEEQYF
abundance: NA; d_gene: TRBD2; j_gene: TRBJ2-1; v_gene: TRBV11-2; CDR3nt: TGTGCCAGCAGCTTAGTCGGTAGCGGGAGGGCCCTCCTCTTC; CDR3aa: CASSLVGSGRALLF
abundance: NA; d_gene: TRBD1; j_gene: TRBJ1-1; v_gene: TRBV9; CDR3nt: TGTGCCAGCAGCCCCCGACAGGGGCAGGTTGAAGCTTTCTTT; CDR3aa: CASSPRQGQVEAFF
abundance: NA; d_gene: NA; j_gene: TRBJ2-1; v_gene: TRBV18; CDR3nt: TGTGCCAGCTCGGTCTCAAACAGGGACAATGAGCAGTTCTTC; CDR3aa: CASSVSNRDNEQFF
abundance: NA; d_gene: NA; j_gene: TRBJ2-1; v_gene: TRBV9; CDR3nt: TGTGCCAGCAGCGTAGACGCCAGCGAGAATGAGCAGTTCTTC; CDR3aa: CASSVDASENEQFF
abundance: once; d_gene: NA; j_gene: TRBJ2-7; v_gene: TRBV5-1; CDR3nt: TGCGCCAGCAGCTTACTTCAGGGGGGCGAGCAGTACTTC; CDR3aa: CASSLLQGGEQYF
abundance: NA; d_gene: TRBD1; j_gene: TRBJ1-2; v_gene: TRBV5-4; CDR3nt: TGTGCCAGCAGCTTGGAGCGGACAGGGGGGGGGCATGGCTACACCTTC; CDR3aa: CASSLERTGGGHGYTF
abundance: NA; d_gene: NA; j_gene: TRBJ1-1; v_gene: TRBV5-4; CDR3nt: TGTGCCAGCAGCGCGACAGACGGCACTGAAGCTTTCTTT; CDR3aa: CASSATDGTEAFF
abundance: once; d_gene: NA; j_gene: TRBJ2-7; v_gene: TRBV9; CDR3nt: TGTGCCAGCAGCGCGGGGGGCCTAGGGGAACACTACGAGCAGTACTTC; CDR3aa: CASSAGGLGEHYEQYF
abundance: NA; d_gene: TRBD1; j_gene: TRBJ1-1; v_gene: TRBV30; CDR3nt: TGTGCCTGGAGTGAAGACCAGACAGGGAACAATGAAGCTTTCTTT; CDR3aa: CAWSEDQTGNNEAFF
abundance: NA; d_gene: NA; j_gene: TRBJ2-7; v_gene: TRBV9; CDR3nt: TGTGCCAGCAGCGTAGGTGCGGGGAGCTCCTACGAGCAGTACTTC; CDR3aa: CASSVGAGSSYEQYF
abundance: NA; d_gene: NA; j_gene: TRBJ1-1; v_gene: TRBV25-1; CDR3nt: TGTGCCAGCAGTGAGTGGGAGGTAACGAGCACTGAAGCTTTCTTT; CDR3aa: CASSEWEVTSTEAFF
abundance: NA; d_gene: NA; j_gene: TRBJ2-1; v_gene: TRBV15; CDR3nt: TGTGCCACCAGCAGAAGCGGAGTTGACAATGAGCAGTTCTTC; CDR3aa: CATSRSGVDNEQFF
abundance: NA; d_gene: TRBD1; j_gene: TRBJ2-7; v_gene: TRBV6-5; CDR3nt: TGTGCCAGCAGGACGGGGACAGGGGGGGTCCACGAGCAGTACTTC; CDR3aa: CASRTGTGGVHEQYF
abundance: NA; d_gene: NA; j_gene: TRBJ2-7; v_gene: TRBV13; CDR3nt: TGTGCCAGCAGCTTATCAGGGAATCGTTACGAGCAGTACTTC; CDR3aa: CASSLSGNRYEQYF
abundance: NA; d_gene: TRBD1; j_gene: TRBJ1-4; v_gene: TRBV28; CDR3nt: TGTGCCAGCAGCCGAGGGGGACAGGGTTATGAAAAACTGTTTTTT; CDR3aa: CASSRGGQGYEKLFF
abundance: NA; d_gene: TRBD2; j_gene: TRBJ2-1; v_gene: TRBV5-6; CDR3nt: TGTGCCAGCAGCTTGGTAACTAGCGGAGCCTACAATGAGCAGTTCTTC; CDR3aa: CASSLVTSGAYNEQFF
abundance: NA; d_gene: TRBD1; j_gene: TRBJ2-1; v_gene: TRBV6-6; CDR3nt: TGTGCCAGCAAGCCGGGACAGGGGTACAATGAGCAGTTCTTC; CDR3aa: CASKPGQGYNEQFF
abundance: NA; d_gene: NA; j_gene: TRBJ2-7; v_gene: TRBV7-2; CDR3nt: TGTGCCAGCAGCTCAGGGATCTACTCCTACGAGCAGTACTTC; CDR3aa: CASSSGIYSYEQYF
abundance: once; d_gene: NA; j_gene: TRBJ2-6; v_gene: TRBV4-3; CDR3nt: TGCGCCAGCAGCCAAGGCAGGGGGGTCTCTGGGGCCAACGGCCTGACTTTC; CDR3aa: CASSQGRGVSGANGLTF
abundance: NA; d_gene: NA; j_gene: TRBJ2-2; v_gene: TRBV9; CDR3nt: TGTGCCAGCAGCTGGGACACCTCGAACACCGGGGAGCTGTTTTTT; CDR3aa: CASSWDTSNTGELFF